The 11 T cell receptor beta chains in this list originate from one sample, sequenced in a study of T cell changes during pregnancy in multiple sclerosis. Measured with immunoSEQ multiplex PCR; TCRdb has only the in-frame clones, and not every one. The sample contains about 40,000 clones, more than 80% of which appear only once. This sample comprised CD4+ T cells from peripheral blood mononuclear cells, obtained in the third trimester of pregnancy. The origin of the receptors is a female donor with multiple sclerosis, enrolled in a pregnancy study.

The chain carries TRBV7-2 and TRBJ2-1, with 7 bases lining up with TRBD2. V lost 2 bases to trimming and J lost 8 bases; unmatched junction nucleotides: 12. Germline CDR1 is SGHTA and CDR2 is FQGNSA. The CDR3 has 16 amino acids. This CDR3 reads CASSLKVWRENHEQFF. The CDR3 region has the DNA TGTGCCAGCAGCTTAAAGGTATGGCGGGAGAACCATGAGCAGTTCTTC.

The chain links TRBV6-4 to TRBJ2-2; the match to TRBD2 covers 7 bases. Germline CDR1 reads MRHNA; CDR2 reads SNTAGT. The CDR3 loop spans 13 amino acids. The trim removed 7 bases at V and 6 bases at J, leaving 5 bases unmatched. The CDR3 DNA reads TGTGCCAGCAAGTCGGGAGGCCCCGGGGAGCTGTTTTTT. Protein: CASKSGGPGELFF.

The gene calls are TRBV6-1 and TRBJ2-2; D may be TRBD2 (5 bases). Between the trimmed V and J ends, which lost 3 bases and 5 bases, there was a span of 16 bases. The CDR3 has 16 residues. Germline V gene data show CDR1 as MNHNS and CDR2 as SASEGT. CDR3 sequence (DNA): TGTGCCAGCAGTGATTTGGCGAGGGTTAGGACCGGGGAGCTGTTTTTT. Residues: CASSDLARVRTGELFF.

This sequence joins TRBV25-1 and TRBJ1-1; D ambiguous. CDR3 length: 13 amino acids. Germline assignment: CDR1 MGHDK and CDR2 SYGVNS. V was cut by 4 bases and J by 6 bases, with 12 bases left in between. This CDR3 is CASSGRVVAEAFF. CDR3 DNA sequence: TGTGCCAGCAGTGGTCGAGTAGTCGCTGAAGCTTTCTTT.

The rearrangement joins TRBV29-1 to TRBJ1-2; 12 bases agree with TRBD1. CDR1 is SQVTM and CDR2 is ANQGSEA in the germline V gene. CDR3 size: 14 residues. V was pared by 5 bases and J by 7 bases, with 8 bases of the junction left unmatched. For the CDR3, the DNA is TGCAGCGTTTCAACCGGGACAGGGGGCTTTGGCTACACCTTC. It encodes CSVSTGTGGFGYTF.

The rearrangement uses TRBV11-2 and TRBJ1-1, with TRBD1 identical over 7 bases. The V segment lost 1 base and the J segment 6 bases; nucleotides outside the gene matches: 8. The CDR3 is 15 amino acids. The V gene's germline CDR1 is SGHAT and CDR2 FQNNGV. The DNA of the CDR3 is TGTGCCAGCAGCTTAGGTCGACAGGGCACGGCTGAAGCTTTCTTT. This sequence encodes CASSLGRQGTAEAFF.

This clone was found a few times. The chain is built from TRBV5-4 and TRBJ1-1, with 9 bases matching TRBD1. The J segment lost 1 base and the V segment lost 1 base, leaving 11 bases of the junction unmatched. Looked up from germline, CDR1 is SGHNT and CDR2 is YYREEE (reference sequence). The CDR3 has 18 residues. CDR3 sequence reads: CASSLLYRQTGGNTEAFF. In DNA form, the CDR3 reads TGTGCCAGCAGCTTGCTTTACAGACAGACAGGGGGGAACACTGAAGCTTTCTTT.

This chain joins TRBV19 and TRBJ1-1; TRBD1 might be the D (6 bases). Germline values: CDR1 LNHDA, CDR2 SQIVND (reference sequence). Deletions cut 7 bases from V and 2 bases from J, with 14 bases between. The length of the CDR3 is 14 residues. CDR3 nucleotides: TGTGCCAGTACTAAACAGGGAATCAACACTGAAGCTTTCTTT. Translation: CASTKQGINTEAFF. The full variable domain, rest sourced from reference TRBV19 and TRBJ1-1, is DGGITQSPKYLFRKEGQNVTLSCEQNLNHDAMYWYRQDPGQGLRLIYYSQIVNDFQKGDIAEGYSVSREKKESFPLTVTSAQKNPTAFYLCASTKQGINTEAFFGQGTRLTVV.

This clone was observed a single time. This CDR3 is CASSSTGGAETQYF. In nucleotides, the CDR3 is TGTGCCAGCAGCTCTACAGGGGGCGCAGAGACCCAGTACTTC. The V and J genes are TRBV7-9 and TRBJ2-5; 9 nucleotides agree with TRBD1. V dropped 4 bases and J dropped 4; count of bases not matched to a gene: 4. This CDR3 is 14 amino acids long. CDR1 and CDR2 (germline): SEHNR, FQNEAQ (reference sequence).

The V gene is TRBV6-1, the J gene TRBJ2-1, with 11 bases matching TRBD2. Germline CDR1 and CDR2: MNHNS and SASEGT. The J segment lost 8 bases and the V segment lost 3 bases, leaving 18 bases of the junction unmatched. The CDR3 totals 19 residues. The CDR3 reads CASSDHLGTSGTRRDEQFF. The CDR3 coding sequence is TGTGCCAGCAGTGATCACCTCGGGACTAGCGGTACCAGAAGGGATGAGCAGTTCTTC.

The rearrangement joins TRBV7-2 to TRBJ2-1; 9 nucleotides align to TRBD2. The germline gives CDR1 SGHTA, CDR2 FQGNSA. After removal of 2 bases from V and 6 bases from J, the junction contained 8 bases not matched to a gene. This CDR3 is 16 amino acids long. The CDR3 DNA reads TGTGCCAGCAGCTTATCTAGCGGGAAGACGAGCAATGAGCAGTTCTTC. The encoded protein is CASSLSSGKTSNEQFF.